This T cell receptor (beta chain) is from a study of identical twins. Remarks on this clonotype: Sequence at one end of the junction differs from germline and may be a read error.

TCRdb called the 5' RACE reads again in MiXCR, with one record for every CDR3 protein. The profile covers approximately 700,000 distinct CDR3 sequences, with 15% to 20% appearing a single time and around 13% taken by the ten largest. This CDR3 region has 17 residues. Per germline, CDR1 DFQATT and CDR2 SNEGSKA (reference sequence). These data also featured in a second study, about T cells expressing NK-cell markers.

The sequence derives from a woman aged 18-29 years in good health. The V call is TRBV20-1, the J call TRBJ2-3; D possibly uses TRBD1 or TRBD2 (6 bases each). Sequencing was carried out using PBMCs. CDR3 loop: CCARDHRRDKRTDTQYF. The CDR3 nucleotides are TGCTGTGCTAGAGATCATAGGCGGGACAAGCGCACAGATACGCAGTATTTT.